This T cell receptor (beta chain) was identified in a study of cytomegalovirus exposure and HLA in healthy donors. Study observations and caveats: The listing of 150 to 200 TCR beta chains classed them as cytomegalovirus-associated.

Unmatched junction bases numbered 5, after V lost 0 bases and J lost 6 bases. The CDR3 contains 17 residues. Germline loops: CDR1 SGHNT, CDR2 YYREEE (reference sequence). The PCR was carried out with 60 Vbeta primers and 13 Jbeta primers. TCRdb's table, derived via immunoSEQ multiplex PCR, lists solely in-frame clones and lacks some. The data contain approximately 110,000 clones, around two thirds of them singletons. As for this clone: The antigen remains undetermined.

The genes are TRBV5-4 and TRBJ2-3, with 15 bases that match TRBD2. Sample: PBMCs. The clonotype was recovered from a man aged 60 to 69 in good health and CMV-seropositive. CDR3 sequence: CASSLAAGTSGGDTQYF. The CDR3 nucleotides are TGTGCCAGCAGCTTGGCTGCCGGGACTAGCGGGGGGGATACGCAGTATTTT.